Below, one TCR beta chain is given with its context. This sample was included in a study of blood T cell repertoires in COVID-19. In the study overall: COVID-19 samples from acute and convalescent phases originated in the United States, Italy and Spain.

This CDR3 has 15 amino acids. CDR1 is LNHDA and CDR2 is SQIVND in the germline V gene (reference sequence). V lost 4 bases to trimming and J lost 4 bases, with 16 bases between them. Method: immunoSEQ multiplex PCR; TCRdb's copy keeps in-frame clones and lacks some. The sample yields some 68,000 clones, roughly 90% seen once. The rearrangement links TRBV19 to TRBJ2-5; possible D gene TRBD2, 5 bases. The TCR sequence derives from a man aged 50 or older with active COVID-19. The sample comprised peripheral blood. The CDR3 region is CASSKSEGTRETQYF. In DNA form, the CDR3 reads TGTGCCAGTAGTAAGTCCGAGGGCACTCGAGAGACCCAGTACTTC.